These 21 T cell receptor beta chains were all obtained from the same sample, sequenced in a study of cytomegalovirus exposure and HLA in healthy donors. Use of 60 Vbeta and 13 Jbeta primers characterized the PCR. The protocol was immunoSEQ multiplex PCR, while the TCRdb copy is restricted to in-frame clones and leaves out a portion. The data show fewer than 120,000 clones, 80% seen once. Sample: PBMCs. The receptors were gathered from a woman aged 55-69 years in good health and CMV-seropositive.

The CDR3 loop reads CASVRNSQSYGYTF. The CDR3 DNA reads TGTGCCAGCGTGAGGAACTCCCAGAGCTATGGCTACACCTTC. J is TRBJ1-2 and V is TRBV6-6, with unresolved D. Trimming removed 8 bases at V and 4 bases at J, with 17 bases between. Germline CDR1 is MNHNY and CDR2 is SVGAGI (reference sequence). This CDR3 has 14 residues.

The chain links TRBV18 to TRBJ1-1; no reliable D call. The V end lost 1 base, the J end lost 7 bases, and 19 bases lay between the germline ends. Germline values: CDR1 KGHSH, CDR2 LQKENI. The CDR3 runs 16 residues. The CDR3 DNA is TGTGCCAGCTCACCACGAGAATCGAGAGGTTACCGTGAAGCTTTCTTT. It yields the protein CASSPRESRGYREAFF.

The rearrangement uses TRBV7-3 and TRBJ2-3, with 8 positions matching TRBD2. Unmatched junction bases numbered 4, after V lost 3 bases and J lost 2 bases. The germline gives CDR1 SGHTA, CDR2 FQGTGA. The CDR3 extends over 15 amino acids. The DNA for the CDR3 is TGTGCCAGCAGCTTCACAGCGGGAGTCACAGATACGCAGTATTTT. Residues: CASSFTAGVTDTQYF.

This clone was observed once. The rearrangement joins TRBV4-1 to TRBJ2-7; tentatively, D is TRBD1 (6 bases). The CDR3 has 13 residues. Germline loops: CDR1 MGHRA, CDR2 YSYEKL. Trimming stripped 1 base from V and 7 bases from J, with 11 bases between. The CDR3 loop reads CASSQVTGTEQYF. The CDR3 nucleotides are TGCGCCAGCAGCCAAGTGACCGGGACAGAGCAGTACTTC.

The chain combines TRBV9 with TRBJ1-2; no firm D call. The CDR3 is 14 amino acids. V was pared by 1 base and J by 0 bases, with 7 bases between. Germline V gives CDR1 SGDLS, CDR2 YYNGEE. The CDR3 DNA is TGTGCCAGCAGCGTATCACAGTCTAACTATGGCTACACCTTC. This gives the protein CASSVSQSNYGYTF. The full variable domain, completed using reference TRBV9 and TRBJ1-2, is DSGVTQTPKHLITATGQRVTLRCSPRSGDLSVYWYQQSLDQGLQFLIQYYNGEERAKGNILERFSAQQFPDLHSELNLSSLELGDSALYFCASSVSQSNYGYTFGSGTRLTVV.

V is TRBV27 and J is TRBJ2-1; 14 nucleotides line up with TRBD2. The J segment lost 9 bases and the V segment lost 3 bases, leaving 7 bases of the junction unmatched. The length of the CDR3 is 16 residues. Germline V CDR1 and CDR2: MNHEY, SMNVEV (reference sequence). For the CDR3, the DNA is TGTGCCAGCAGTTTCCCGGGACTAGCGGGAGTGGGTGAGCAGTTCTTC. Translation: CASSFPGLAGVGEQFF.

This clone occurred once. This chain uses TRBV18 with TRBJ2-5, with D unresolved. Trimming cost V 4 bases and J 2 bases, with 14 bases left between them. The CDR3 has 15 residues. Germline V gene lookup returns CDR1 KGHSH and CDR2 LQKENI. CDR3 sequence reads: CASSRVSGTQETQYF. DNA of the CDR3: TGTGCCAGCTCACGGGTCTCAGGAACACAAGAGACCCAGTACTTC. Using reference TRBV18 and TRBJ2-5 for the parts outside the CDR3, the full variable domain is NAGVMQNPRHLVRRRGQEARLRCSPMKGHSHVYWYRQLPEEGLKFMVYLQKENIIDESGMPKERFSAEFPKEGPSILRIQQVVRGDSAAYFCASSRVSGTQETQYFGPGTRLLVL.

The V and J genes are TRBV7-6 and TRBJ2-1; D not resolved. The CDR3 length is 14 residues. Trimming stripped 2 bases from V and 4 bases from J, with 9 bases between. The germline gives CDR1 SGHVS, CDR2 FNYEAQ. This CDR3 reads CASSLTPTYNEQFF. CDR3 coding DNA: TGTGCCAGCAGCTTAACACCAACATACAATGAGCAGTTCTTC.

This clone was seen only once. The CDR3 sequence: CASSAGQYDQPQHF. CDR3 nucleotides: TGTGCCAGCAGCGCGGGACAGTACGATCAGCCCCAGCATTTT. This chain connects TRBV9 to TRBJ1-5, with TRBD1 identical over 7 bases. Trimming removed 3 bases from V and 5 bases from J; junction bases left unmatched: 5. Germline V CDR1 and CDR2: SGDLS, YYNGEE. The CDR3 covers 14 residues. Full variable domain (rest looked up from reference TRBV9 and TRBJ1-5): DSGVTQTPKHLITATGQRVTLRCSPRSGDLSVYWYQQSLDQGLQFLIQYYNGEERAKGNILERFSAQQFPDLHSELNLSSLELGDSALYFCASSAGQYDQPQHFGDGTRLSIL.

The chain joins TRBV5-8 to TRBJ1-1, with D possibly TRBD1 on 6 matching bases. The CDR3 is 15 amino acids. With 3 bases removed from V and 1 base from J, the gap between germline ends came to 13 bases. Germline CDR1 and CDR2: SGHTS and YDEGEE. The CDR3, as DNA: TGTGCCAGCAGCTCCCCAGGGGAAACGAACACTGAAGCTTTCTTT. Its protein is CASSSPGETNTEAFF.

In DNA, the CDR3 is TGTGCCATCAGGGCTCGGAGCGAGCAGTACTTC. Its translation is CAIRARSEQYF. The chain joins TRBV10-3 to TRBJ2-7; D ambiguous. Trimming took 6 bases from V and 6 from J, leaving 9 bases between them. Germline assignment: CDR1 ENHRY and CDR2 SYGVKD. The CDR3 covers 11 residues.

DNA for the CDR3: TGTGCCATCCAAAGAGTCCGCGGGGAGCTGTTTTTT. Translating gives CAIQRVRGELFF. The genes are TRBV10-3 and TRBJ2-2; unclear D gene. V lost 8 bases, J lost 7 bases, and 11 bases lay in between. Germline values: CDR1 ENHRY, CDR2 SYGVKD. This CDR3 is built from 12 residues.

The chain links TRBV27 to TRBJ2-7, with 8 bases aligning to TRBD2. This CDR3 region has 14 residues. V gave up 2 bases and J gave up 3 bases; unmatched junction bases: 3. The germline V gene has CDR1 MNHEY and CDR2 SMNVEV (reference sequence). CDR3 nucleotides: TGTGCCAGCAGTTTAGCGGGAGGAGACTACGAGCAGTACTTC. This encodes CASSLAGGDYEQYF.

A few counts support this clone. The CDR3 sequence is CASSTPGGKTYEQYF. The CDR3 DNA reads TGTGCCAGCAGCACTCCCGGCGGGAAAACCTACGAGCAGTACTTC. This chain connects TRBV7-3 to TRBJ2-7, with D perhaps TRBD2 (6 bases). Germline lookup yields CDR1 SGHTA and CDR2 FQGTGA. The CDR3 spans 15 residues. Deletions cut 5 bases from V and 2 bases from J, with 16 bases between.

The chain employs TRBV5-1 and TRBJ2-1; 7 nucleotides agree with TRBD1. After removal of 7 bases from V and 0 bases from J, the junction contained 7 bases not matched to a gene. CDR1 is SGHRS, CDR2 YFSETQ, per germline. This CDR3 comprises 15 residues. CDR3 sequence: CASESGGGSYNEQFF. CDR3 nucleotides: TGCGCCAGCGAGTCAGGGGGTGGCTCCTACAATGAGCAGTTCTTC.

This clone was seen just once. This sequence joins TRBV7-9 and TRBJ2-1, with TRBD2 identical over 9 bases. V lost 3 bases and J lost 8; bases outside the gene matches: 8. This CDR3 has 15 amino acids. Germline V gives CDR1 SEHNR, CDR2 FQNEAQ (reference sequence). The CDR3 region is CASSFTSGPGDEQFF. In DNA, the CDR3 is TGTGCCAGCAGCTTTACTAGCGGGCCCGGTGATGAGCAGTTCTTC.

The gene calls are TRBV9 and TRBJ2-1; 12 nucleotides match TRBD2. The CDR3 spans 15 residues. With V trimmed by 3 bases and J by 8 bases, 6 bases remained unmatched. CDR1 is SGDLS, CDR2 YYNGEE, per germline. CDR3 residues: CASSERLAGGDEQFF. The CDR3 nucleotides read TGTGCCAGCAGCGAGAGGCTAGCGGGAGGGGATGAGCAGTTCTTC.

The chain uses TRBV15 and TRBJ2-7; 14 nucleotides line up with TRBD2. The germline gives CDR1 LNHNV, CDR2 YYDKDF (reference sequence). The CDR3 sequence is 15 residues long. The V gene end was trimmed by 8 bases and the J gene end by 2 bases; junction bases not matched to a gene: 5. The CDR3 region has the DNA TGTGCCACCGGGATGGGACTAGCGGGAGCCTACGAGCAGTACTTC. This gives the protein CATGMGLAGAYEQYF.

This clone was seen once. The rearrangement links TRBV9 to TRBJ2-5; weak D call: TRBD2 (5 bases). The germline V gene has CDR1 SGDLS and CDR2 YYNGEE. The CDR3 contains 16 residues. V was clipped by 4 bases and J by 2 bases, with 18 bases between them. The CDR3 coding sequence is TGTGCCAGCAGCCTAGGTTCGGTGCTAGCACAAGAGACCCAGTACTTC. This translates into CASSLGSVLAQETQYF. The full variable domain, its missing parts supplied by reference TRBV9 and TRBJ2-5, is DSGVTQTPKHLITATGQRVTLRCSPRSGDLSVYWYQQSLDQGLQFLIQYYNGEERAKGNILERFSAQQFPDLHSELNLSSLELGDSALYFCASSLGSVLAQETQYFGPGTRLLVL.

This clone was detected a few times. CDR3 in DNA: TGTGCCAGTAGTATAGTACCCCCTATCGGCGAGCAGTACTTC. Translating it yields CASSIVPPIGEQYF. The chain combines TRBV19 with TRBJ2-7; D call uncertain. This CDR3 region has 14 residues. Per germline, CDR1 LNHDA and CDR2 SQIVND (reference sequence). Trimming took off 1 base at V and 6 bases at J, with 13 bases between the two ends.

With regard to this clone: The CDR3 does not end in the conserved phenylalanine or tryptophan, so this is likely a read error. V usage is TRBV23-1 and J usage is TRBJ2-7, with 14 bases that match TRBD2. TRBV23-1 is an open reading frame, and its role is uncertain. Trimming took 2 bases from V and 5 from J; bases not matched to a gene: 11. The length of the CDR3 is 18 residues. In nucleotides, the CDR3 is TGCGCCAGCAGTCAAATTTGCGGGACTAGCGGGAGTAGCAACGAGCAGTACCTC. This sequence encodes CASSQICGTSGSSNEQYL.